This note documents a single TCR beta chain sequence. This clone's antigen is unknown. No quality values exist for individual bases; no much larger clone is one base distant. Receptor amplification or capture employed the immunoSEQ multiplex PCR assay. For the multiplex PCR, a mixture combining 60 forward primers for TCR Vbeta segments and 13 reverse primers for TCR Jbeta segments was used. A multiplex PCR assay on genomic DNA amplified the CDR3 region of rearranged TCR beta genes. The amplified TCR beta libraries were sequenced on the Illumina HiSeq System as 87-base-pair reads. The authors' pipeline ran thus. In a later analysis, roughly 80 million unique TCR beta chains were counted across the 650 to 750 repertoires, and roughly 11 million of these chains were shared by at least two donors. To remove PCR and sequencing errors, raw reads were error-corrected and collapsed into unique sequences using a nearest-neighbor algorithm that merged closely related sequences. Alignment of CDR3 sequences to IMGT reference sequences was used to assign V, D and J gene segments. For a sequence to be retained, at least a six-nucleotide match to both a V gene segment and a J gene segment was required. A rearrangement counted as productive if the CDR3 had no stop codons and remained in frame with V and J, and every other rearrangement counted as non-productive. Following IMGT convention, CDR3 was defined as the stretch from the second conserved V-encoded cysteine to the conserved J-encoded phenylalanine. The earlier analysis of 587 of the donors excluded sequences that lacked an unambiguous match to a single V gene segment. An earlier analysis of 587 of the donors called V segments functional above 56.7% productive rearrangements and segregating when the between-donor standard deviation exceeded 5%. To diagnose cytomegalovirus status from the catalog of TCR beta chain sequences, a statistical classification framework was built. V and J gene assignment, in a later analysis, came from comparing TCR nucleotide sequences with IMGT/GENE-DB human TR gene sequences. The TCRdist pipeline was used in a later analysis to assign CDR3 sequences and most-parsimonious VDJ recombination scenarios. In a later analysis, each TCR beta chain was defined by its CDR3 amino acid sequence together with its V-gene family, and reads without a unique V-gene family were excluded. As a way to deal with suspected cross-contamination and a sequencing artifact, a later analysis dropped approximately 590 nucleotide sequences that were highly shared and had low generation probability. In a later analysis, a clonal expansion index was calculated for each public chain from normalized within-repertoire ranks of inferred template counts. A later analysis computed generation probabilities with a VDJ recombination model fitted to out-of-frame rearrangements, and checked the results against IGoR. In a later analysis, TCR-TCR, TCR-HLA and TCR-CMV co-occurrence was scored with hypergeometric tests, and a repertoire-size bias correction was applied to TCR pairs. False discovery rates were estimated in a later analysis by permuting HLA or CMV assignments 20 times. In a later analysis, co-occurring TCRs were grouped with DBSCAN, and TCRdist sequence similarity was added when clustering was performed within HLA-allele-positive subsets. Repertoires with fewer than 30,000 or more than 120,000 public chains were left out of co-occurrence clustering, as were five repertoires with anomalous nucleotide sharing. Here the immuneACCESS table is served through TCRdb, limited to in-frame sequences with V and J called. Missing clones are a known gap in these copies; in checked studies unresolved V genes cover under half, and the rest lacks a known reason. V and J calls and clone size are as listed in that table; D and trimming were resolved from the DNA. The sample table shows about 160,000 clones, and 80% are seen once. Of the sample, 4.5% is held by the ten largest clones.

The cohort consisted of fewer than 700 healthy bone marrow donors. Cohort members were all nominally healthy when sampled, although unrecorded immune exposures were likely present. The donor was CMV seropositive and belonged to the group of more than 250 seropositive cohort members. Every donor gave a peripheral blood sample, and the peripheral blood mononuclear cells from that sample were used for TCR beta sequencing. The Qiagen DNeasy Blood Extraction Kit was used to extract genomic DNA from the blood cell samples. Reading the germline V gene gives CDR1 MNHNS and CDR2 SASEGT. There are 14 amino acids in the CDR3, from cysteine to phenylalanine inclusive. The entry retains the CDR3 DNA only, 42 bases that are in frame from base 1. V is shortened by 3 bases, J by 5 bases, and the region joining them spans 13 bases. This specimen belongs to a study of cytomegalovirus exposure and HLA in healthy donors (TCRdb year 2017). In the study overall: According to an earlier analysis of 587 of the donors, some 180 million T cells yielded 117 million unique TCR beta sequences and more than 250 Gb of sequence data. About 280 gigabases of sequencing data and approximately 92 million unique TCR sequences made up an early release that covered over 550 HLA-typed donors. Of the roughly 400 genotyped donors, approximately 83% fell in the genetic ancestry cluster associated with self-reported Caucasian donors. The study was designed to test whether signatures of past pathogen exposure could be identified by cataloging public T cell receptors. The study profiled the T cell repertoires of hundreds of subjects by immunosequencing and related them to cytomegalovirus serostatus. Along with the approximately 700-subject first cohort, a separate validation cohort of about 110 different subjects was used. High-throughput TCR immunosequencing, statistical association of individual TCRs with disease status, and machine learning were combined to predict cytomegalovirus infection status. To study patterns of TCR occurrence, a later analysis re-analyzed previously published TCR beta repertoires from several hundred donors and added high-resolution HLA genotyping. The later analysis used no new phenotypic data to find candidate immune exposures, relying instead on TCR beta sequences and their occurrence across donors. In an earlier analysis of 587 of the donors, high-throughput TCR beta sequencing was used to judge whether each TCR beta V gene segment behaved as functional or pseudogenic. Donor age, sex, ethnicity and CMV serostatus were compiled alongside the repertoire data. Genome-wide SNP genotypes for about 65% of the 666 donors were used in a later genetic analysis, which treated that subset as a discovery cohort. Every discovery cohort repertoire had been produced on one sequencing platform. HLA typing covered class I and class II loci at four-digit resolution. The number of typed donors differed by locus: about 620-630 for A, B, C, DRB1 and DQB1; approximately 520 for DQA1; around 580 for DPA1; and about 450 for DPB1. Four to six DR-DQ haplotypes were handled as single units for association and clustering because linkage in the cohort was strong. Among 398 genotyped donors of the cohort, an average of approximately 240,000 unique TCR beta nucleotide sequences were sequenced per donor, around 18% of them non-productive.

General study outcomes and caveats: V-gene and J-gene trimming of TCR beta chains was associated with a missense DCLRE1C variant in a later genetic analysis, and the association was replicated in an independent cohort. The classifier was reported to diagnose cytomegalovirus status with high specificity and sensitivity in both the original cohort and the validation cohort. A group of highly shared sequence variants was considered likely to be a technical artifact of the sequencing pipeline. Some IMGT-functional V segments, including TRBV6-2 and TRBV6-3, could not be told apart with the 87-base-pair reads, so those segments were excluded. In a later analysis, HLA-associated TCR beta chains were found to be more clonally expanded and to have lower generation probabilities than equally common non-associated chains. Because HLA typing was missing for some donors at each locus, association tests included only the typed subset. This cohort had only TCR beta chains sequenced, and the lack of alpha or paired-chain data limited which features could be detected. Compared with the approximately 670-donor mean, donors in an Asian-associated ancestry cluster had fewer N-insertions in productive TCRs, according to a later genetic analysis. When HLA alleles, especially DR and DQ, strongly co-occurred, TCR associations were difficult to assign to individual alleles. Presence/absence analyses assumed roughly uniform sequencing depth across donors, an assumption that may not hold. Most TCR sequences were seen in very few donors, while some public TCRs were found in many individuals. Seventeen rarely observed V segments, including chromosome 9 orphons, were excluded from the earlier analysis of just under 600 of the donors because counts were too low. CMV serostatus was the only immune exposure information available for the cohort. Several of the top co-occurrence clusters appeared to be linked to parvovirus B19, influenza, CMV and Epstein-Barr virus, according to a later analysis. It was suggested by the authors that the approach could potentially be generalized to other disease states and immunological phenotypes. A later analysis found that most CMV-associated TCR beta chains appeared HLA-restricted, with HLA associations seemingly driven largely by CMV exposure. In a later analysis, over 15,000 TCR beta sequences were associated with specific HLA alleles at a false discovery rate of 0.05. In a later analysis, TCR association rates were found to vary across HLA loci, with the most associated TCRs seen for DRB1 alleles and the fewest for HLA-C alleles. A further reported finding was that TCR beta sequences accurately predicted the HLA-A and HLA-B alleles for most subjects in the first cohort. A few of the identified cytomegalovirus-associated TCR beta chains were confirmed in vitro to be specific for cytomegalovirus antigens. Linkage disequilibrium might explain the correlated functional status among segregating V segments, but an unknown experimental factor could not be ruled out. The study listed around 160 TCR beta chains as associated with cytomegalovirus. Broadly in line with IMGT annotations, most TCR beta V segments showed up in productive rearrangements about 87% or about 30% of the time in an earlier analysis of 587 of the donors.

Input material: PBMCs. The chain was built from TRBV6-1 and TRBJ2-5; TRBD2 is a weak D gene call, 7 bases matching. The TCR originated in a woman aged 50 to 60 in good health and CMV-seropositive. The CDR3 region reads CASSERGGRETQYF. The nucleotide sequence reads TGTGCCAGCAGTGAGAGGGGGGGCCGGGAGACCCAGTACTTC.